The 19 T cell receptor beta chains listed next were all sequenced from one sample in a study of blood T cell repertoires in COVID-19. Sequencing used immunoSEQ multiplex PCR; TCRdb keeps in-frame clones, though not all of them. The sample lists fewer than 150,000 clones, approximately 85% seen once, with about 6.1% in the top ten. The specimen sequenced was peripheral blood. The receptor source for this set is a woman between 55 and 75 years old with COVID-19, enrolled during active disease.

The chain links TRBV5-4 to TRBJ1-2; D may be TRBD1 (6 bases). There are 11 residues in the CDR3. With 3 bases removed from V and 6 bases from J, the gap between germline ends came to 6 bases. From germline, CDR1 is SGHNT and CDR2 YYREEE (reference sequence). CDR3 region: CASSYRDGYTF. The CDR3 DNA is TGTGCCAGCAGCTACAGGGATGGCTACACCTTC.

The chain links TRBV6-5 to TRBJ2-3; 9 bases match TRBD2. V gave up 4 bases and J gave up 7 bases; unmatched junction bases: 9. This CDR3 has 15 amino acids. In germline, CDR1 is MNHEY, CDR2 SVGAGI. The CDR3 protein is CASSSLAGGRYTQYF. As DNA, the CDR3 is TGTGCCAGCAGTTCCTTGGCGGGGGGGCGTTATACGCAGTATTTT.

Details on this clone: This sample includes further DNA sequences coding for the same CDR3. V usage is TRBV4-3 and J usage is TRBJ2-7; tentatively, D is TRBD1 (6 bases). CDR1 LGHNA and CDR2 YSLEER come from the germline V gene. The CDR3 consists of 13 residues. V was pared by 1 base and J by 3 bases, with 7 bases between. The CDR3 reads CASSQARGYEQYF. The CDR3 region has the DNA TGCGCCAGCAGCCAAGCCAGGGGCTACGAGCAGTACTTC.

The V call is TRBV19, the J call TRBJ2-1; tentative D call: TRBD2 (6 bases). CDR1 and CDR2 from the germline V gene are LNHDA and SQIVND (reference sequence). The CDR3 consists of 15 residues. V was pared by 4 bases and J by 2 bases, with 12 bases between. Here the CDR3 reads CASSNGGTTYNEQFF. The CDR3 DNA follows: TGTGCCAGTAGTAATGGGGGGACCACCTACAATGAGCAGTTCTTC.

V and J are TRBV10-3 and TRBJ2-5; D remains ambiguous. This CDR3 has 12 amino acids. Germline loops: CDR1 ENHRY, CDR2 SYGVKD. Trimming took off 2 bases at V and 2 bases at J, with 3 bases between the two ends. Written as DNA, the CDR3 is TGTGCCATCAGTGAGGCGCAAGAGACCCAGTACTTC. Protein: CAISEAQETQYF.

V is TRBV6-5 and J is TRBJ1-2, with 8 bases aligning to TRBD1. The junction had 3 bases not matched to a gene; V was cut back by 3 bases and J by 6 bases. Germline CDR1 reads MNHEY; CDR2 reads SVGAGI. The CDR3 is 13 residues long. The CDR3 DNA reads TGTGCCAGCAGTTATGCAGGGGGCGATGGCTACACCTTC. Encoded protein: CASSYAGGDGYTF.

This clone was observed a single time. The chain recombines TRBV11-1 with TRBJ1-1, with D maybe TRBD1 (6 bases). Germline loops: CDR1 SGHAT, CDR2 FQDESV (reference sequence). Trimming removed 6 bases from V and 1 base from J, with 12 bases in between. CDR3 size: 14 residues. DNA of the CDR3: TGTGCCAGCAGTTCTGGACAGAAGAACACTGAAGCTTTCTTT. This encodes CASSSGQKNTEAFF.

This chain connects TRBV27 to TRBJ1-2, with TRBD1 as a possible D gene (5 bases). This CDR3 spans 15 amino acids. V lost 6 bases to trimming and J lost 6 bases, with 20 bases between them. The germline CDR1 and CDR2 sequences are MNHEY and SMNVEV (reference sequence). The CDR3 DNA sequence: TGTGCCAGCAGACCTTTAGGGGATGGAGAGGATGGCTACACCTTC. It encodes CASRPLGDGEDGYTF.

The chain links TRBV28 to TRBJ1-1; D is unresolved. The CDR3 spans 15 residues. CDR1 is MDHEN and CDR2 is SYDVKM in the germline V gene. V lost 10 bases and J 1 base, leaving 19 bases between the germline ends. The CDR3 sequence: CATHSLSLGNTEAFF. The CDR3 bases are TGTGCCACCCACTCCCTCTCGCTCGGGAACACTGAAGCTTTCTTT.

The chain couples TRBV6-1 to TRBJ1-1; D ambiguous. The germline V and J ends were trimmed by 0 bases and 5 bases, with 7 bases remaining between them. The V gene's germline CDR1 is MNHNS and CDR2 SASEGT. CDR3 length equals 13 residues. The DNA for the CDR3 is TGTGCCAGCAGTGAAGCGTACGGGACTGAAGCTTTCTTT. It codes for CASSEAYGTEAFF.

This chain links TRBV6-5 with TRBJ2-1, with TRBD2 matching over 12 bases. This CDR3 has 13 residues. CDR1 is MNHEY and CDR2 is SVGAGI in the germline V gene. V lost 7 bases and J lost 7; bases outside the gene matches: 2. The CDR3: CASKLAGGNEQFF. DNA for the CDR3: TGTGCCAGCAAACTAGCGGGGGGTAATGAGCAGTTCTTC.

The count of this clone is one. The chain employs TRBV4-3 and TRBJ2-3; TRBD1 might be the D (6 bases). This CDR3 has 15 amino acids. V was shortened by 0 bases and J by 2 bases, with 9 bases between the two germline ends. The germline gives CDR1 LGHNA, CDR2 YSLEER. CDR3 sequence: CASSQEGASTDTQYF. The DNA of the CDR3 is TGCGCCAGCAGCCAAGAGGGGGCCTCCACAGATACGCAGTATTTT.

This clone was seen a single time. This chain joins TRBV13 and TRBJ1-1; 7 nucleotides match TRBD1. The CDR3 covers 13 residues. The junction had 6 bases not matched to a gene; V was cut back by 5 bases and J by 6 bases. The germline V gene has CDR1 PRHDT and CDR2 FYEKMQ (reference sequence). CDR3 amino acids: CASSPDRAAEAFF. As DNA, the CDR3 is TGTGCCAGCAGCCCAGACAGGGCGGCTGAAGCTTTCTTT. Full variable domain (remainder filled in from reference TRBV13 and TRBJ1-1): AAGVIQSPRHLIKEKRETATLKCYPIPRHDTVYWYQQGPGQDPQFLISFYEKMQSDKGSIPDRFSAQQFSDYHSELNMSSLELGDSALYFCASSPDRAAEAFFGQGTRLTVV.

V usage is TRBV7-9 and J usage is TRBJ1-3, with D possibly TRBD1 on 5 matching bases. Germline V gives CDR1 SEHNR, CDR2 FQNEAQ (reference sequence). This CDR3 is built from 17 residues. Trimming shortened V by 6 bases and J by 3 bases, and 21 bases separated the two germline ends. The CDR3 spells CASRSPAQADSGNTIYF. Here the CDR3 DNA reads TGTGCCAGCAGAAGCCCGGCCCAGGCAGACAGTGGAAACACCATATATTTT.

This chain uses TRBV7-2 with TRBJ1-2; TRBD1 aligns across 7 bases. From germline, CDR1 is SGHTA and CDR2 FQGNSA. With 3 bases clipped from V and 4 bases from J, the junction kept 11 bases outside the gene matches. The CDR3 sequence is 16 residues long. The CDR3 here is CASSLAQGAGGYGYTF. The CDR3 DNA reads TGTGCCAGCAGCTTGGCCCAAGGGGCAGGGGGCTATGGCTACACCTTC.

The chain joins TRBV4-3 to TRBJ2-7; tentative D call: TRBD2 (6 bases). The CDR3 sequence is 15 residues long. V was cut by 1 base and J by 3 bases, with 13 bases left in between. CDR1 and CDR2 (germline): LGHNA, YSLEER. CDR3 sequence: CASSQGGDGSYEQYF. CDR3 nucleotides: TGCGCCAGCAGCCAAGGGGGGGACGGAAGCTACGAGCAGTACTTC.

The genes are TRBV7-2 and TRBJ2-1; 7 positions match TRBD2. The trim removed 4 bases at V and 2 bases at J, leaving 5 bases unmatched. The CDR3 has 15 amino acids. Germline V lookup: CDR1 SGHTA, CDR2 FQGNSA. CDR3 nucleotide sequence: TGTGCCAGCAGCTCAGCGGGGCGCCCCTACAATGAGCAGTTCTTC. Protein: CASSSAGRPYNEQFF.

The chain joins TRBV29-1 to TRBJ1-4; D is perhaps TRBD1 (6 bases). V dropped 4 bases and J dropped 15 bases, with 18 bases sitting between them. This CDR3 contains 12 residues. Germline CDR1 SQVTM, CDR2 ANQGSEA. DNA of the CDR3: TGCAGCGTTGTGGTCCGGGACACGGAAATGTTTTTT. Translation: CSVVVRDTEMFF.

The genes are TRBV27 and TRBJ2-2; D call uncertain. Germline CDR1 is MNHEY and CDR2 is SMNVEV (reference sequence). The CDR3 consists of 16 residues. V gave up 2 bases and J gave up 2 bases, with 12 bases separating them. The CDR3 DNA reads TGTGCCAGCAGTTTAGTGGGCCCTCTAAACACCGGGGAGCTGTTTTTT. It encodes CASSLVGPLNTGELFF.